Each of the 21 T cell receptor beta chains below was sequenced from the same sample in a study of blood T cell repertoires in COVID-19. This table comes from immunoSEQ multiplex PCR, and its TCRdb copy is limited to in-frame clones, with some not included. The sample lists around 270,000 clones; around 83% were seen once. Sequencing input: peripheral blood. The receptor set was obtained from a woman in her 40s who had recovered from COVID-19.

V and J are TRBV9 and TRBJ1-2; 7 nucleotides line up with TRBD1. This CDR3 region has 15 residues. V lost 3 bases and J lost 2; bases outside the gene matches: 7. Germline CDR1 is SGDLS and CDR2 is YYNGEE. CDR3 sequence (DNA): TGTGCCAGCAGCGCCGGACAGGTCGAGAACTATGGCTACACCTTC. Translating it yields CASSAGQVENYGYTF.

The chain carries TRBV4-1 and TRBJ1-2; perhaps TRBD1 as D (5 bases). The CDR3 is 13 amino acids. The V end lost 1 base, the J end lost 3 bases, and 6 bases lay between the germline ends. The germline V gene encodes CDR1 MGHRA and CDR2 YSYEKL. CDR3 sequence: CASSQGGYYGYTF. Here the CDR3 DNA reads TGCGCCAGCAGCCAAGGGGGCTACTATGGCTACACCTTC.

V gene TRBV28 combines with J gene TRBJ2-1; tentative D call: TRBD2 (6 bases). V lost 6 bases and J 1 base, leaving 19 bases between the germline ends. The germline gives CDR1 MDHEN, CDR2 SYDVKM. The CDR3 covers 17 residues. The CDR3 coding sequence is TGTGCCAGCAGGCCACCTGGGAGGATTCGATCCTACAATGAGCAGTTCTTC. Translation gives CASRPPGRIRSYNEQFF.

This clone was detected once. In nucleotides, the CDR3 is TGTGCCAGCAGCCAAGGCGTGGGGGGAGGTCGGGAAAAACTGTTTTTT. Its translation is CASSQGVGGGREKLFF. This chain joins TRBV3-1 (or the pseudogene TRBV3-2) and TRBJ1-4, with D possibly being TRBD1 (5 bases). This CDR3 region has 16 residues. Germline CDR1 LGHDT, CDR2 YNNKEL (reference sequence). V lost 1 base and J 8 bases, leaving 17 bases between the germline ends.

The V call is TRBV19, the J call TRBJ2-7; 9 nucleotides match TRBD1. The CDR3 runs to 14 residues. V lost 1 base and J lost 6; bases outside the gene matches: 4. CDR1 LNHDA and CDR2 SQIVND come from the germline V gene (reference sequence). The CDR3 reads CASSIGTGVREQYF. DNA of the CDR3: TGTGCCAGTAGTATAGGGACAGGGGTCCGCGAGCAGTACTTC.

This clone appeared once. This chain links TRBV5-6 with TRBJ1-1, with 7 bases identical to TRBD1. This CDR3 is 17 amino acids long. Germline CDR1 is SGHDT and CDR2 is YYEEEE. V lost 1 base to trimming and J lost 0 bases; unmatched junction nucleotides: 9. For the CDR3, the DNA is TGTGCCAGCAGCTTGATGGCCAGGGGGTCGGTGAACACTGAAGCTTTCTTT. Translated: CASSLMARGSVNTEAFF.

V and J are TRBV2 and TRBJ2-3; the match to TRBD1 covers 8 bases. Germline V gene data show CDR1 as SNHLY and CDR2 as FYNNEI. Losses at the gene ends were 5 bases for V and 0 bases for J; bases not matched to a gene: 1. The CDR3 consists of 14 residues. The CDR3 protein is CASSRTGSTDTQYF. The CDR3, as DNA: TGTGCCAGCAGTCGGACAGGGAGCACAGATACGCAGTATTTT.

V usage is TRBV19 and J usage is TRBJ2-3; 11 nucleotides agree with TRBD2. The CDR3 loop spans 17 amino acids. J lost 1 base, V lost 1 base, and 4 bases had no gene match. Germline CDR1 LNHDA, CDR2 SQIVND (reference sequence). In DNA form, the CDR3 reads TGTGCCAGTAGTATAGGAACGGGACTAGCGGGCACAGATACGCAGTATTTT. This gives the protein CASSIGTGLAGTDTQYF.

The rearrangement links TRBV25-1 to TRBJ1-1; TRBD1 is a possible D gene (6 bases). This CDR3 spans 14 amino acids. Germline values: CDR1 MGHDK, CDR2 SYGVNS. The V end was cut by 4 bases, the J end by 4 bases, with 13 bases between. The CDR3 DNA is TGTGCCAGCAGTGCTGGGACAATATCCACTGAAGCTTTCTTT. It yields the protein CASSAGTISTEAFF.

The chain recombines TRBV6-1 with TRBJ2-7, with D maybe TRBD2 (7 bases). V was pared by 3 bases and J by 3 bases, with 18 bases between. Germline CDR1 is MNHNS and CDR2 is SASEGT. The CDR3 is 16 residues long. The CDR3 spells CASSDPGGPQGYEQYF. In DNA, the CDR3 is TGTGCCAGCAGTGATCCCGGGGGGCCCCAGGGCTACGAGCAGTACTTC.

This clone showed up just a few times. The chain's CDR3 is CASSLDRVLVGQGLAQPQHF. The CDR3 nucleotides are TGTGCCAGCAGCTTGGACAGGGTCCTGGTTGGACAGGGTCTTGCTCAGCCCCAGCATTTT. The chain joins TRBV5-8 to TRBJ1-5; 8 bases map to TRBD1. With V trimmed by 0 bases and J by 6 bases, 20 bases remained unmatched. CDR1 and CDR2 from the germline V gene are SGHTS and YDEGEE. The CDR3 has 20 amino acids.

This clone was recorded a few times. The CDR3 loop is CASSPSADFTDTQYF. DNA for the CDR3: TGTGCCAGCAGCCCCTCAGCGGACTTCACAGATACGCAGTATTTT. J is TRBJ2-3 and V is TRBV5-4, with D maybe TRBD2 (5 bases). Germline-derived CDR1 and CDR2 are SGHNT and YYREEE (reference sequence). The V end was cut by 4 bases, the J end by 2 bases, with 14 bases between. The CDR3 contains 15 residues. Looking up the rest from reference TRBV5-4 and TRBJ2-3 gives the full variable domain: ETGVTQSPTHLIKTRGQQVTLRCSSQSGHNTVSWYQQALGQGPQFIFQYYREEENGRGNFPPRFSGLQFPNYSSELNVNALELDDSALYLCASSPSADFTDTQYFGPGTRLTVL.

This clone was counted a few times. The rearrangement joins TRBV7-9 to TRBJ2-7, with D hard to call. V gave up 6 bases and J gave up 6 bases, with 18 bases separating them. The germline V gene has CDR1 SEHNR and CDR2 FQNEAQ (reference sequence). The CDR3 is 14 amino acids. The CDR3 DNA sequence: TGTGCCAGCAGTTATCAGAATCCAACCTCCGAGCAGTACTTC. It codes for CASSYQNPTSEQYF. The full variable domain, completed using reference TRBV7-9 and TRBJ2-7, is DTGVSQNPRHKITKRGQNVTFRCDPISEHNRLYWYRQTLGQGPEFLTYFQNEAQLEKSRLLSDRFSAERPKGSFSTLEIQRTEQGDSAMYLCASSYQNPTSEQYFGPGTRLTVT.

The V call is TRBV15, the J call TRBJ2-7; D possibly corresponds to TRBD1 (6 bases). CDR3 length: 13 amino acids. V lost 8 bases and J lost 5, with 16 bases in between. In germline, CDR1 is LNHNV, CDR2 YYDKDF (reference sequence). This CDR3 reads CATGGRGIDEQYF. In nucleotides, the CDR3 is TGTGCCACCGGCGGCAGGGGAATCGACGAGCAGTACTTC.

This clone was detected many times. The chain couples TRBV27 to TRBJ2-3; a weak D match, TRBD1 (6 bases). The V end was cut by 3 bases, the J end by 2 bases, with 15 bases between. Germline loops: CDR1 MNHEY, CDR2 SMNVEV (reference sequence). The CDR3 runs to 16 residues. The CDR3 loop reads CASSFMAMGHTDTQYF. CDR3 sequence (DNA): TGTGCCAGCAGTTTTATGGCTATGGGACACACAGATACGCAGTATTTT.

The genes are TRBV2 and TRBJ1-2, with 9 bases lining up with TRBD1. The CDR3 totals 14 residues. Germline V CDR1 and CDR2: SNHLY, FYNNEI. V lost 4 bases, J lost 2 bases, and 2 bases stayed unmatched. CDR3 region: CASSGDRANYGYTF. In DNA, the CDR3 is TGTGCCAGCAGTGGGGACAGGGCGAACTATGGCTACACCTTC.

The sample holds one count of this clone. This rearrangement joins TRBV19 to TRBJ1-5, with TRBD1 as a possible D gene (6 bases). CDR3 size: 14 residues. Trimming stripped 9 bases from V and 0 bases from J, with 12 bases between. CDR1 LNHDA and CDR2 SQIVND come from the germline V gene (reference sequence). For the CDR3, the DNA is TGTGCCAGCAACAGGGATTATAGCAATCAGCCCCAGCATTTT. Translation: CASNRDYSNQPQHF.

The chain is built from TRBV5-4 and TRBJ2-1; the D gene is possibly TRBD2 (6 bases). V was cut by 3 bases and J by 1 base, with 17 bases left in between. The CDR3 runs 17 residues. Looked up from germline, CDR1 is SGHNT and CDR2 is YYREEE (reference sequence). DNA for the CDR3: TGTGCCAGCAGCTCTGGGACTCCCACTAGGTCCTACAATGAGCAGTTCTTC. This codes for CASSSGTPTRSYNEQFF. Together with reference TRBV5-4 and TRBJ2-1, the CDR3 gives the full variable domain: ETGVTQSPTHLIKTRGQQVTLRCSSQSGHNTVSWYQQALGQGPQFIFQYYREEENGRGNFPPRFSGLQFPNYSSELNVNALELDDSALYLCASSSGTPTRSYNEQFFGPGTRLTVL.

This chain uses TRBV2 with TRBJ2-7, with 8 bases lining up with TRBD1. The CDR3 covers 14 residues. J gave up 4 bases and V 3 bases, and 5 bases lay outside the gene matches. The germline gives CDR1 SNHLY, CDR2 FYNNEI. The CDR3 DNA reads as TGTGCCAGCAGTGACTCACAGGGGGTATACGAGCAGTACTTC. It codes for CASSDSQGVYEQYF.

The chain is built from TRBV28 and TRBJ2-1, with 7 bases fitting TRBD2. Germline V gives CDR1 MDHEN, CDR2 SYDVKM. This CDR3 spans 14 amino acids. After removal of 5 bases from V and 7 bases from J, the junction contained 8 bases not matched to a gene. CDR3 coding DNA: TGTGCCAGCAGTGCTGGACTAGGCGGGAATGAGCAGTTCTTC. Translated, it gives CASSAGLGGNEQFF.

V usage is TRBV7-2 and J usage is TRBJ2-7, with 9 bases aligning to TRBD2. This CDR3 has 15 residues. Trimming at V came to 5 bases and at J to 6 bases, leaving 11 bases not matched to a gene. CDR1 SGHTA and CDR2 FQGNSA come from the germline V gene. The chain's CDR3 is CASSPGGGRGAEQYF. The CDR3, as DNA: TGTGCCAGCAGCCCTGGGGGCGGGAGGGGCGCCGAGCAGTACTTC.